These 26 T cell receptor beta chains originate from one sample sequenced in a study of molecular identifiers for immune sequencing clone quantification (dated by TCRdb to about 2018). The method behind the library was PCR. Sequencing relied on a NextSeq 500. TCRdb redid the processing of the public reads, applying fastp at Q25 and MiXCR, and retained in-frame beta chains. All rows with the same CDR3 protein become a single entry with the most common DNA and genes. The sample table records 85,000 to 120,000 distinct CDR3 sequences; under 40% of these occur just once. The biggest ten clones account for roughly 9.3% of the sample. Sequenced: naive CD8+ T cells from blood, with Jurkat cell RNA spiked in. Interpreted using the paper, the cell subset or site label stands for: FACS-sorted CD8+CD4-CCR7+CD45RA+ naive T cells. Receptor source: a human donor in good health. Some libraries in this study had Jurkat cell RNA spiked in.

As concerns this clonotype: A much larger clone sits a single nucleotide away, making a read error possible. The chain has TRBV28 and TRBJ2-2, with D possibly TRBD1 on 6 matching bases. This CDR3 is 15 amino acids long. CDR1 and CDR2 (germline): MDHEN, SYDVKM. The CDR3 bases are TGTGCCAGCAGCCCCCGGGACACAGACACCGGGGAGCTGTATTTT. It specifies CASSPRDTDTGELYF.

Worth noting for this clonotype: The junction differs from germline at one of its ends, possibly a read error. The CDR3 DNA reads TGTGCCAGCAGCCCAACCGGCCAGGGACCTAACACCGAGGAGCTGTTTTTT. It specifies CASSPTGQGPNTEELFF. The V call is TRBV9, the J call TRBJ2-2; either TRBD1 or TRBD2 may fit D (5 bases each). The germline V gene has CDR1 SGDLS and CDR2 YYNGEE. This CDR3 region has 17 residues. The variable domain in full, with the rest retrieved from reference TRBV9 and TRBJ2-2, is DSGVTQTPKHLITATGQRVTLRCSPRSGDLSVYWYQQSLDQGLQFLIQYYNGEERAKGNILERFSAQQFPDLHSELNLSSLELGDSALYFCASSPTGQGPNTEELFFGEGSRLTVL.

Comments on this clonotype: As the CDR3 is not closed by the conserved phenylalanine or tryptophan, this likely results from a read error. V usage is TRBV27 and J usage is TRBJ1-2, with D possibly matching TRBD1 (6 bases). Germline V CDR1 and CDR2: MNHEY, SMNVEV (reference sequence). Trimming cost V 0 bases and J 8 bases, with 10 bases left between them. This CDR3 is 13 amino acids long. The CDR3 bases are TGTGCCAGCAGTTTATCCGGACAGAACGGCTACACCATC. This sequence encodes CASSLSGQNGYTI.

In its sample, this clonotype was seen a few times. The chain is built from TRBV6-6 and TRBJ1-1; maybe TRBD1 (6 bases). The V gene's germline CDR1 is MNHNY and CDR2 SVGAGI (reference sequence). Trimming took 2 bases from V and 7 from J, leaving 11 bases between them. This CDR3 has 13 amino acids. Here the CDR3 reads CASSYAGGSEAFF. As DNA, the CDR3 is TGTGCCAGCAGTTACGCGGGGGGCAGTGAAGCTTTCTTT.

This rearrangement joins TRBV12-3 or TRBV12-4 to TRBJ2-5, with 8 bases aligning to TRBD2. The CDR3 covers 16 residues. Unmatched junction bases numbered 13, after V lost 5 bases and J lost 5 bases. Here the CDR3 reads CASSVSGGLGFETQYF. CDR3 nucleotides: TGTGCCAGCAGTGTCAGCGGGGGTTTGGGTTTCGAGACCCAGTACTTC.

The chain joins TRBV27 to TRBJ2-7, with 9 bases lining up with TRBD1. V shed 2 bases, J shed 6 bases, and the junction held 8 bases outside the gene matches. This CDR3 contains 15 residues. Germline V gene sequence: CDR1 MNHEY, CDR2 SMNVEV (reference sequence). CDR3 loop: CASSLGGQGASEQYF. The CDR3 nucleotides are TGTGCCAGCAGTTTAGGGGGACAGGGTGCCTCCGAGCAGTACTTC.

This clonotype was counted only a few times. This sequence joins TRBV7-6 and TRBJ2-3, with D possibly being TRBD2 (6 bases). V lost 4 bases to trimming and J lost 4 bases, with 12 bases between them. This CDR3 is built from 14 residues. In germline, CDR1 is SGHVS, CDR2 FNYEAQ. In DNA, the CDR3 is TGTGCCAGCAGCTGGGGGGTTAAGGCAGATACGCAGTATTTT. It yields the protein CASSWGVKADTQYF.

Regarding this clonotype: A read error is possible here, since a much larger clone lies one base away. The chain carries TRBV5-6 and TRBJ2-7; D might be TRBD2 (6 bases). This CDR3 spans 13 amino acids. Germline V gene sequence: CDR1 SGHDT, CDR2 YYEEEE. CDR3 coding DNA: TGTGCCAGCAGCTTCGGGGGACCCTACGGGCAGTACTTC. This translates into CASSFGGPYGQYF.

The chain uses TRBV29-1 and TRBJ2-3, with 12 bases matching TRBD2. Germline V gives CDR1 SQVTM, CDR2 ANQGSEA. CDR3 length: 14 amino acids. V dropped 5 bases and J dropped 4; count of bases not matched to a gene: 4. This CDR3 is CSVRLAGGADTQYF. CDR3 DNA: TGCAGCGTTAGGCTAGCGGGAGGGGCAGATACGCAGTATTTT.

This clonotype showed up just once. A junction end diverges from the germline sequence, so it may reflect a read error. The chain joins TRBV7-9 to TRBJ2-5, with TRBD2 matching over 14 bases. The CDR3 loop spans 18 amino acids. The germline V gene has CDR1 SEHNR and CDR2 FQNEAQ (reference sequence). The CDR3 loop reads CAIDSPGLAGVSRETQNF. The CDR3 DNA reads as TGTGCCATCGACTCACCGGGACTAGCGGGAGTATCGCGGGAGACCCAGAACTTC.

The table lists this clonotype with many counts. Relative to the germline gene, one junction end is altered; a read error may explain this. This sequence joins TRBV13 and TRBJ2-6; D tentatively reads TRBD1 or TRBD2 (5 bases each). The CDR3 totals 18 residues. The germline V gene encodes CDR1 PRHDT and CDR2 FYEKMQ (reference sequence). CDR3 in DNA: TGTGCCAGCAGCTTGAGAGGGGAAACATCCTCTGAGGCCAACGTCCTGACTTTC. It encodes CASSLRGETSSEANVLTF.

The chain joins TRBV6-7 to TRBJ1-2, with 9 bases that match TRBD1. TRBV6-7 is filed as an ORF, its function uncertain. The CDR3 loop spans 17 amino acids. V trimming: 1 base; J trimming: 7 bases; junction bases outside the gene matches: 13. CDR3 DNA sequence: TGTGCCAGCAGTTACTGGATTTACCGGGACAGGGTTCGTGGCTACACCTTC. Its translation is CASSYWIYRDRVRGYTF.

Only a few counts were recorded for this clonotype. The genes are TRBV7-2 and TRBJ2-7; possible D gene TRBD1, 6 bases. V dropped 1 base and J dropped 3 bases, with 13 bases sitting between them. The V gene's germline CDR1 is SGHTA and CDR2 FQGNSA. The CDR3 has 15 residues. This chain's CDR3 is CASSLVQGRVYEQYF. The CDR3, as DNA: TGTGCCAGCAGCTTAGTTCAGGGGCGCGTCTACGAGCAGTACTTC.

The gene calls are TRBV5-1 and TRBJ2-7, with a tentative D call TRBD2 (5 bases). The germline CDR1 and CDR2 sequences are SGHRS and YFSETQ. V lost 0 bases, J lost 2 bases, and 9 bases lay in between. The CDR3 is 14 amino acids. The CDR3 DNA follows: TGCGCCAGCAGCTTGGAATGGACTCCCTACGAGCAGTACTTC. Amino acids: CASSLEWTPYEQYF. Together with reference TRBV5-1 and TRBJ2-7, the CDR3 gives the full variable domain: KAGVTQTPRYLIKTRGQQVTLSCSPISGHRSVSWYQQTPGQGLQFLFEYFSETQRNKGNFPGRFSGRQFSNSRSEMNVSTLELGDSALYLCASSLEWTPYEQYFGPGTRLTVT.

The chain uses TRBV20-1 and TRBJ2-3, with D maybe TRBD2 (6 bases). The CDR3 totals 15 residues. The ends were cut back, 6 bases at V and 0 bases at J, with 16 bases in the middle. The germline CDR1 and CDR2 sequences are DFQATT and SNEGSKA (reference sequence). CDR3 amino acids: CSAQTRGFSTDTQYF. The DNA of the CDR3 is TGCAGTGCCCAGACTCGGGGGTTTAGCACAGATACGCAGTATTTT.

This clonotype has only a few counts. The chain carries TRBV20-1 and TRBJ2-5; D possibly uses TRBD1 or TRBD2 (5 bases each). The germline gives CDR1 DFQATT, CDR2 SNEGSKA (reference sequence). Trimming removed 1 base from V and 2 bases from J, with 14 bases in between. There are 15 residues in the CDR3. CDR3 DNA sequence: TGCAGTGCTAGAGTGGTAGGGGAGCTTCAAGAGACCCAGTACTTC. This translates into CSARVVGELQETQYF.

The chain combines TRBV5-6 with TRBJ2-1; D gene ambiguous. Germline CDR1 is SGHDT and CDR2 is YYEEEE. The CDR3 runs 13 residues. The ends were cut back, 2 bases at V and 9 bases at J, with 12 bases in the middle. Here the CDR3 DNA reads TGTGCCAGCAGCTTCGGCGGTAAAACTGAGCAGTTCTTC. Amino acids: CASSFGGKTEQFF.

This clonotype appeared a few times. This chain joins TRBV6-5 and TRBJ2-1; unclear D gene. The CDR3 has 16 amino acids. Looked up from germline, CDR1 is MNHEY and CDR2 is SVGAGI. The ends were cut back, 6 bases at V and 0 bases at J, with 15 bases in the middle. This CDR3 is CASSPDAAYSYNEQFF. DNA for the CDR3: TGTGCCAGCAGCCCGGACGCAGCATACTCCTACAATGAGCAGTTCTTC.

This clonotype was counted a few times. The chain is built from TRBV28 and TRBJ2-5, with 13 bases fitting TRBD2. The CDR3 totals 17 residues. V shed 3 bases and J 0 bases; nucleotides not matched to a gene: 4. Germline CDR1 is MDHEN and CDR2 is SYDVKM. DNA of the CDR3: TGTGCCAGCAGTTTCCCGGGACTAGCGGGATACCAAGAGACCCAGTACTTC. Translating gives CASSFPGLAGYQETQYF.

In its sample, this clonotype was seen a few times. The chain joins TRBV7-9 to TRBJ2-3, with 8 bases matching TRBD1. V shed 1 base, J shed 5 bases, and the junction held 2 bases outside the gene matches. CDR1 and CDR2 from the germline V gene are SEHNR and FQNEAQ (reference sequence). The CDR3 is 14 amino acids. The CDR3 region is CASSLVRGQDTQYF. The CDR3 nucleotides read TGTGCCAGCAGCTTAGTCAGGGGGCAAGATACGCAGTATTTT. The variable domain in full, with the rest retrieved from reference TRBV7-9 and TRBJ2-3, is DTGVSQNPRHKITKRGQNVTFRCDPISEHNRLYWYRQTLGQGPEFLTYFQNEAQLEKSRLLSDRFSAERPKGSFSTLEIQRTEQGDSAMYLCASSLVRGQDTQYFGPGTRLTVL.

This clonotype was counted between two and nine times. The V call is TRBV10-3, the J call TRBJ2-7; TRBD2 is a possible D gene (5 bases). Germline CDR1 ENHRY, CDR2 SYGVKD. V lost 3 bases, J lost 5 bases, and 8 bases lay in between. The CDR3 extends over 12 amino acids. DNA for the CDR3: TGTGCCATCAGTGATGGAGGTGACGAGCAGTACTTC. Translation: CAISDGGDEQYF.

As concerns this clonotype: A much larger clone lies a single base off, so this may be a read error. The V gene is TRBV5-3, the J gene TRBJ2-7, with 10 nucleotides matching TRBD2. Being an ORF, TRBV5-3 has a function that is uncertain. The CDR3 has 14 amino acids. The CDR3 DNA reads as TGTGCCAGCAGCTCGTTGGGACTAGCGCGGGAGCAGTACTTC. It yields the protein CASSSLGLAREQYF.

This clonotype was detected a few times. This chain joins TRBV27 and TRBJ2-2; the match to TRBD1 covers 8 bases. Trimming took 4 bases from V and 3 from J; bases not matched to a gene: 10. This CDR3 comprises 17 residues. CDR1 and CDR2 (germline): MNHEY, SMNVEV (reference sequence). The CDR3 DNA sequence: TGTGCCAGCAGTTCCCCTGAACGGACAGGGTACACCGGGGAGCTGTTTTTT. Its protein is CASSSPERTGYTGELFF.

With regard to this clonotype: A much more abundant neighbour one base away suggests this may be a read error. V is TRBV28 and J is TRBJ1-4, with 8 bases lining up with TRBD1. CDR1 is MDHEN and CDR2 is SYDVKM in the germline V gene. The CDR3 is 14 amino acids. Germline trimming cut 1 base from V and 12 bases from J; bases unmatched to any gene: 7. CDR3 in amino acids: CASSLSPDRGELFF. DNA of the CDR3: TGTGCCAGCAGTTTATCCCCCGACAGGGGAGAACTGTTTTTT.

The genes are TRBV9 and TRBJ1-1, with D possibly TRBD1 on 6 matching bases. This CDR3 contains 14 residues. CDR1 SGDLS and CDR2 YYNGEE come from the germline V gene. V was clipped by 0 bases and J by 4 bases, with 10 bases between them. In nucleotides, the CDR3 is TGTGCCAGCAGCGTAGGCTCCAGGGGCACTGAAGCTTTCTTT. Translation: CASSVGSRGTEAFF.

Comment on this clonotype: A read error may be the cause here, since a much bigger clone is one base away. This chain joins TRBV28 and TRBJ2-7; D is ambiguous. This CDR3 has 13 residues. V was pared by 1 base and J by 6 bases, with 10 bases between. The germline CDR1 and CDR2 sequences are MDHEN and SYDVKM. CDR3 bases: TGTGCCAGCAGTTTATTTTGGCTGCCCGAGCAGTACTTC. It codes for CASSLFWLPEQYF.